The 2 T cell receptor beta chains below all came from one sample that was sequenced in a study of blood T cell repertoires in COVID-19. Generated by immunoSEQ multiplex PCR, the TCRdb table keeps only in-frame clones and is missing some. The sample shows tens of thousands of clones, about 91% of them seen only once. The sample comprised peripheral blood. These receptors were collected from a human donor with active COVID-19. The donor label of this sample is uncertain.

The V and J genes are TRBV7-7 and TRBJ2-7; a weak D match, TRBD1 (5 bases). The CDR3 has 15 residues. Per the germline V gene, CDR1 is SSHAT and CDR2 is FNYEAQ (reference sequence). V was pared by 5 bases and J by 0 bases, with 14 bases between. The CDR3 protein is CASSPGPSRSYEQYF. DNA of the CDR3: TGTGCCAGCAGCCCAGGGCCGAGCCGCTCCTACGAGCAGTACTTC.

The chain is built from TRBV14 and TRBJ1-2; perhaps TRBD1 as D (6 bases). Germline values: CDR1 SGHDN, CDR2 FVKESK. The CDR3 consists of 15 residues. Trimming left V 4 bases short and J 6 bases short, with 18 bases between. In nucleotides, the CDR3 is TGTGCCAGCAGCCCTTGGACAGACGCGGAAGATGGCTACACCTTC. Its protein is CASSPWTDAEDGYTF.